A selection of T cell receptor beta chains follows, all from one sample in a study of T cell responses to AZD1222 COVID-19 vaccine. Repertoires were generated with immunoSEQ multiplex PCR, while TCRdb's copy carries only in-frame clones and drops some. The table lists 100,000 or so clones, approximately 90% of them singletons. Sequenced material: peripheral blood, taken on day 0 of AZD1222 vaccination. The receptors here all came from an adult in good health. Each CDR3 is given with its conserved first and last residue. The order of the fields is clone size, D gene, J gene, V gene, CDR3 protein, CDR3 DNA. The D gene is left open where the match is weak. Clone size is stated in some rows and not others, as once, few, many or a class when expanded.

NA	NA	TRBJ2-1	TRBV15	CATSRSTAYNEQFF	TGTGCCACCAGCCGATCCACCGCTTACAATGAGCAGTTCTTC
NA	TRBD2	TRBJ2-5	TRBV19	CASRPGGQETQYF	TGTGCCAGTAGGCCCGGGGGGCAAGAGACCCAGTACTTC
NA	NA	TRBJ2-7	TRBV3-1/TRBV3-2	CASSRSSYEQYF	TGTGCCAGCAGCCGGAGCTCCTACGAGCAGTACTTC
NA	TRBD1	TRBJ2-2	TRBV7-3	CASSLRDRVFFPGELFF	TGTGCCAGCAGCCTCCGGGACAGGGTTTTTTTTCCCGGGGAGCTGTTTTTT
NA	NA	TRBJ2-5	TRBV2	CASSVDSKETQYF	TGTGCCAGCAGTGTGGACAGCAAAGAGACCCAGTACTTC
NA	TRBD1	TRBJ1-2	TRBV4-2	CASSQDKDRVGYTF	TGTGCCAGCAGCCAAGATAAAGACAGGGTTGGCTACACCTTC
NA	NA	TRBJ1-6	TRBV6-5	CASSYSATGNSPLHF	TGTGCCAGCAGTTACTCTGCGACGGGAAATTCACCCCTCCACTTT
NA	NA	TRBJ1-4	TRBV5-1	CASSLTRAGNEKLFF	TGCGCCAGCAGCTTGACTCGCGCAGGGAATGAAAAACTGTTTTTT
once	NA	TRBJ2-7	TRBV28	CASRDEGQSYEQYF	TGTGCCAGCAGAGACGAGGGTCAGTCCTACGAGCAGTACTTC
NA	TRBD1	TRBJ2-7	TRBV28	CASSFSVTPGGYEQYF	TGTGCCAGCAGTTTTAGTGTGACTCCAGGGGGATACGAGCAGTACTTC
NA	NA	TRBJ2-7	TRBV6-2/TRBV6-3	CASSYSEGTYEQYF	TGTGCCAGCAGTTACTCGGAGGGAACCTACGAGCAGTACTTC
few	TRBD2	TRBJ2-1	TRBV5-4	CASSTGGQGINEQFF	TGTGCCAGCAGCACGGGGGGGCAGGGTATCAATGAGCAGTTCTTC
NA	NA	TRBJ1-5	TRBV6-2/TRBV6-3	CASSYTWQVNQPQHF	TGTGCCAGCAGTTATACATGGCAGGTCAATCAGCCCCAGCATTTT
NA	NA	TRBJ2-7	TRBV11-3	CASTLSGKNEQYF	TGTGCCAGCACCCTATCAGGGAAGAACGAGCAGTACTTC
NA	NA	TRBJ2-1	TRBV19	CASSIVAVWGHEQFF	TGTGCCAGTAGTATAGTCGCCGTATGGGGCCATGAGCAGTTCTTC
once	NA	TRBJ2-3	TRBV24-1	CATSVGASSTDTQYF	TGTGCCACCAGTGTGGGGGCTAGCAGCACAGATACGCAGTATTTT
NA	NA	TRBJ1-4	TRBV4-1	CASRRFATNEKLFF	TGCGCCAGCAGAAGGTTCGCAACTAATGAAAAACTGTTTTTT
NA	NA	TRBJ2-7	TRBV27	CASSSFLVRGTPYEQYF	TGTGCCAGCAGTTCGTTTCTCGTCAGGGGGACTCCCTACGAGCAGTACTTC
once	NA	TRBJ1-1	TRBV18	CASSVPGNTEAFF	TGTGCCAGCTCAGTACCGGGGAACACTGAAGCTTTCTTT
NA	NA	TRBJ2-5	TRBV7-9	CASSPGAKETQYF	TGTGCCAGCAGCCCAGGGGCTAAAGAGACCCAGTACTTC
NA	TRBD1	TRBJ1-6	TRBV19	CASSPRGTGRNSPLHF	TGTGCCAGTAGTCCGCGGGGGACAGGGCGTAATTCACCCCTCCACTTT
NA	NA	TRBJ1-1	TRBV10-3	CAISETGLNTEAFF	TGTGCCATCAGTGAAACAGGGTTGAACACTGAAGCTTTCTTT
NA	NA	TRBJ2-7	TRBV28	CASSYPGPNYEQYF	TGTGCCAGCAGTTACCCCGGGCCGAACTACGAGCAGTACTTC
NA	NA	TRBJ2-3	TRBV7-9	CASSLELGYTDTQYF	TGTGCCAGCAGCTTAGAATTGGGTTACACAGATACGCAGTATTTT
NA	TRBD2	TRBJ2-1	TRBV5-4	CASSPNGGGNEQFF	TGTGCCAGCAGCCCCAATGGGGGGGGGAATGAGCAGTTCTTC
NA	TRBD1	TRBJ2-2	TRBV4-1	CASSSPGQGNGELFF	TGCGCCAGCAGCTCGCCGGGACAGGGGAACGGGGAGCTGTTTTTT
NA	NA	TRBJ2-1	TRBV5-1	CASRWTVGVNEQFF	TGCGCCAGCAGGTGGACTGTGGGTGTAAATGAGCAGTTCTTC
NA	NA	TRBJ2-2	TRBV6-4	CASSPQGTGELFF	TGTGCCAGCAGTCCTCAGGGTACCGGGGAGCTGTTTTTT
NA	NA	TRBJ2-3	TRBV15	CATSSAQKGDTQYF	TGTGCCACCAGCAGTGCCCAAAAAGGAGATACGCAGTATTTT
NA	NA	TRBJ2-3	TRBV28	CASSYGYTGTFQGTDTQYF	TGTGCCAGCTCATACGGGTATACAGGAACCTTTCAAGGAACAGATACGCAGTATTTT
NA	NA	TRBJ1-3	TRBV7-9	CASSLRGSGNTIYF	TGTGCCAGCAGCCTGCGGGGCTCTGGAAACACCATATATTTT
NA	TRBD2	TRBJ2-3	TRBV9	CASSVATGGGGTDTQYF	TGTGCCAGCAGCGTAGCTACTGGTGGCGGGGGAACAGATACGCAGTATTTT
NA	NA	TRBJ1-5	TRBV5-1	CASSLGTGRHQPQHF	TGCGCCAGCAGCTTGGGAACGGGACGGCATCAGCCCCAGCATTTT
NA	NA	TRBJ1-6	TRBV12-3/TRBV12-4	CASSLTANSPLHF	TGTGCCAGCAGTTTAACGGCGAATTCACCCCTCCACTTT
NA	NA	TRBJ1-1	TRBV12-3/TRBV12-4	CASNPGGDTEAFF	TGTGCCAGCAATCCCGGGGGAGACACTGAAGCTTTCTTT
few	NA	TRBJ2-5	TRBV18	CASSPPGELKTQYF	TGTGCCAGCTCACCACCGGGGGAATTAAAGACCCAGTACTTC
NA	NA	TRBJ1-2	TRBV12-5	CASATDVTNYGYTF	TGTGCTAGTGCCACGGACGTTACTAACTATGGCTACACCTTC
NA	NA	TRBJ1-1	TRBV9	CASSVKTQGTTEAFF	TGTGCCAGCAGCGTAAAAACCCAGGGGACCACTGAAGCTTTCTTT
NA	TRBD2	TRBJ2-2	TRBV3-1/TRBV3-2	CASSQPTLAPNTGELFF	TGTGCCAGCAGCCAACCTACACTAGCGCCGAACACCGGGGAGCTGTTTTTT
NA	NA	TRBJ2-7	TRBV28	CASSLEGVGGYEQYF	TGTGCCAGCAGTTTAGAAGGGGTCGGAGGCTACGAGCAGTACTTC
NA	NA	TRBJ2-7	TRBV15	CATSRDTAARRPYEQYF	TGTGCCACCAGCAGAGATACGGCAGCTCGGCGGCCCTACGAGCAGTACTTC
NA	TRBD1	TRBJ1-1	TRBV18	CASSPLQGSTEAFF	TGTGCCAGCTCACCTTTACAGGGGTCCACTGAAGCTTTCTTT
NA	TRBD2	TRBJ2-3	TRBV6-1	CASSELAGGPDTQYF	TGTGCCAGCAGTGAATTAGCGGGAGGGCCAGATACGCAGTATTTT
NA	TRBD1	TRBJ1-3	TRBV10-3	CAISERRTGGGTVAGNTIYF	TGTGCCATCAGTGAGCGTAGGACAGGGGGTGGTACGGTCGCTGGAAACACCATATATTTT
NA	NA	TRBJ2-7	TRBV12-3/TRBV12-4	CASRKQGEQYF	TGTGCCAGCAGAAAACAGGGTGAGCAGTACTTC
NA	NA	TRBJ1-6	TRBV6-5	CASSRSNSPLHF	TGTGCCAGCAGTCGAAGTAATTCACCCCTCCACTTT
NA	NA	TRBJ2-1	TRBV19	CASSWVVSDNEQFF	TGTGCCAGTAGTTGGGTGGTTAGCGACAATGAGCAGTTCTTC
NA	NA	TRBJ1-2	TRBV27	CATPGPPFNYGYTF	TGTGCCACCCCAGGGCCCCCCTTTAACTATGGCTACACCTTC
NA	TRBD2	TRBJ2-3	TRBV7-3	CASSPPTGGADTQYF	TGTGCCAGCAGCCCCCCCACGGGGGGTGCAGATACGCAGTATTTT
once	TRBD1	TRBJ1-2	TRBV11-2	CASSFWDRGVGNYGYTF	TGTGCCAGCAGCTTCTGGGACAGGGGAGTAGGCAACTATGGCTACACCTTC
NA	NA	TRBJ1-1	TRBV6-5	CASSWVGTEAFF	TGTGCCAGCAGTTGGGTGGGGACTGAAGCTTTCTTT
NA	NA	TRBJ1-3	TRBV18	CASSLQGSSGNTIYF	TGTGCCAGCTCTCTGCAGGGGTCCTCTGGAAACACCATATATTTT
NA	TRBD1	TRBJ1-3	TRBV7-9	CASTEQGALGNTIYF	TGTGCCAGCACCGAACAGGGGGCGCTGGGAAACACCATATATTTT
NA	TRBD1	TRBJ2-3	TRBV5-6	CASSLWTGGTDTQYF	TGTGCCAGCAGCTTATGGACAGGGGGCACAGATACGCAGTATTTT
NA	NA	TRBJ1-2	TRBV19	CASTLGDTTNYGYTF	TGTGCCAGTACCCTAGGGGACACCACAAACTATGGCTACACCTTC
NA	NA	TRBJ1-1	TRBV2	CASSEGWTEAFF	TGTGCCAGCAGTGAAGGGTGGACTGAAGCTTTCTTT
NA	NA	TRBJ1-6	TRBV6-4	CASSFDSLNSPLHF	TGTGCCAGCAGCTTCGACAGCCTTAATTCACCCCTCCACTTT
NA	NA	TRBJ1-6	TRBV12-5	CASGFLNNSPLHF	TGTGCTAGTGGTTTTCTTAACAATTCACCCCTCCACTTT
NA	TRBD1	TRBJ2-7	TRBV28	CASSLFKPGQRSYEQYF	TGTGCCAGCAGTTTATTTAAACCGGGACAGCGTTCCTACGAGCAGTACTTC